This T cell receptor (beta chain) was captured in a study of blood T cell repertoires in COVID-19 (dated by TCRdb to between 2020 and 2021). General notes on the study: Samples from collaborators originated in the United States, Italy and Spain and spanned both the acute and convalescent phases of COVID-19. Deeply sampled blood TCRbeta repertoires from subjects exposed to, actively infected with, or recovered from COVID-19 were included in the dataset. Where available, HLA class I and class II types were taken from metadata supplied by the sample provider and were not determined by assay-based typing. The material from the prospective study consisted of cDNA or gDNA derived from T cells, B-cell-depleted T cells, or PBMCs. The repertoires were released in a freely available public database meant as a resource for research on the immune response to SARS-CoV-2. Samples came from the ongoing ImmuneRACE study (first 160 participants) plus 1,254 subjects from 6 global collaborators. Nearly every sample came with metadata listing a de-identified subject ID, COVID-19 status, age in years and sex. Broad study findings and their caveats: The amount of clinical and demographic metadata varied by source and participant and was provided uncurated.

TCRbeta CDR3 regions were amplified from genomic DNA using the immunoSEQ Assay, a bias-controlled multiplex PCR. The paper's data handling went like this. Nucleated cell counts per sample were estimated from amplification of reference gene primers within the assay. Sequence reads were collapsed and filtered to measure the absolute abundance of every unique TCRbeta CDR3 rearrangement. For each sample, productive Simpson clonality was calculated as the square root of Simpson's diversity index over productive rearrangements. Entries here come from immuneACCESS through TCRdb and include only in-frame sequences with V and J called. Some clones fail to appear in such tables; in the studies checked, an unresolved V gene covers under half of the shortfall, and the cause of the remainder is unknown. V, J and clone size are taken as reported in that table, and D and trimming were inferred from the DNA itself. The sample table holds 350,000 to 450,000 clones, of which about nine tenths were seen once. About 1.8% of the sample is held by the ten biggest clonotypes.

Here V drops 0 bases and J drops 3 bases, and the junction holds 5 bases not matched to any gene. The CDR3 contains 16 residues, cysteine and phenylalanine counted. Left in the record is the CDR3 DNA by itself, 48 bases read in frame from the first base. The germline V gene encodes CDR1 SGHRS and CDR2 YFSETQ. Participants in the prospective study were enrolled through a virtual design, were aged 18 to 89 years, and lived in fewer than 30 United States geographic areas. In the prospective study, cohorts were assigned on the basis of participant-reported clinical history obtained from a screening survey and a study questionnaire. Recovered participants in ImmuneRACE Cohort 3 were defined by two consecutive negative NP/OP PCR tests, clearance by a healthcare professional, or resolution of symptoms. In the prospective study, whole blood, serum and a nasopharyngeal or oropharyngeal swab were collected from each participant by mobile phlebotomists. Participants in the prospective study had the option to provide additional blood draws and questionnaires over a 2-month period. Prospective study blood samples were shipped either frozen or at room temperature before DNA extraction.

With regard to this clone: Its antigen is currently not known. Base qualities were left out, and no much larger clone turns up one base away.

The clonotype comes from a woman in her 30s who had recovered from COVID-19. This chain joins TRBV5-1 to TRBJ1-5; the central 8 bases match TRBD1. Sequencing was performed on PBMCs or T cells enriched from blood (not recorded which). The nucleotide sequence reads as follows: TGCGCCAGCAGCTTGGGGGCAGGGGGCGTCAATCAGCCCCAGCATTTT. This gives the protein CASSLGAGGVNQPQHF. Joined to the reference TRBV5-1 and TRBJ1-5 proteins, this CDR3 gives the full variable domain: KAGVTQTPRYLIKTRGQQVTLSCSPISGHRSVSWYQQTPGQGLQFLFEYFSETQRNKGNFPGRFSGRQFSNSRSEMNVSTLELGDSALYLCASSLGAGGVNQPQHFGDGTRLSIL.